This TCR beta chain was identified during a study of graft-versus-host responses after intestinal transplantation. Study information: Multivisceral, liver-intestinal, or isolated intestinal transplants were received by the recipients. Notes on the study in general: Individuals who had graft-donor T cell macrochimerism had allografts that showed high graft-versus-host to host-versus-graft clonal ratios. Early HvG declines after transplant were associated with peak circulating GvH clone levels.

Assay: immunoSEQ multiplex PCR; the TCRdb copy retains only in-frame clones and omits some. The repertoire has 95,000 to 150,000 clones, approximately 95% of them found once; the top ten carry more than 2.5%. With respect to this clone: Its specificity is not known.

CDR3 size: 14 residues. The germline CDR1 and CDR2 sequences are MNHEY and SVGAGI. After removal of 4 bases from V and 5 bases from J, the junction contained 5 bases not matched to a gene. This chain uses TRBV6-5 with TRBJ2-5; 9 positions agree with TRBD2. The receptor was isolated from a human donor who received an intestinal transplant. The sample was unstimulated CD8+ T cells sorted from spleen or lymph node cells, taken before intestinal transplant. The CDR3 reads CASSLAGAGETQYF. The CDR3 region has the DNA TGTGCCAGCAGTTTAGCGGGAGCTGGGGAGACCCAGTACTTC.